This T cell receptor beta chain was obtained from a study of blood T cell repertoires in COVID-19 (dated by TCRdb to between 2020 and 2021). Some background on the complete study: Samples from collaborators originated in the United States, Italy and Spain and spanned both the acute and convalescent phases of COVID-19. The samples were drawn from two sources: the first 160 participants of the ongoing ImmuneRACE study, and fewer than 1,500 subjects contributed by 6 global collaborators. Where available, HLA class I and class II types were obtained from metadata supplied by the sample provider rather than from assay-based typing. A freely available public database, intended as a resource for researchers studying the immune response to SARS-CoV-2, is where the repertoires were released. Deeply sampled blood TCRbeta repertoires from subjects exposed to, actively infected with, or recovered from COVID-19 were included in the dataset. The prospective study material was composed of cDNA or gDNA derived from T cells, B-cell-depleted T cells, or PBMCs. Sample metadata almost always included a de-identified subject ID, COVID-19 status, age in years and sex. Here is what the overall study found, with its caveats: How much clinical and demographic metadata was included differed by source and by participant, and the metadata was provided uncurated.

Whole blood was collected in K2EDTA tubes by collaborating institutions according to the institutions' own protocols. For TCRbeta analysis, collaborator samples were shipped as frozen whole blood, as isolated PBMCs, or as DNA extracted from either sample type. On this clone itself: It lacks a known antigen. No clone much larger than this one lies a single base away; base qualities are absent.

The CDR3, cysteine through phenylalanine, is 16 amino acids long. CDR3 DNA only is kept here, 48 bases in frame from base 1. At the junction V is shortened by 5 bases and J by 2 bases; bases outside the gene matches: 15. The germline V gene gives CDR1 as SQVTM and CDR2 as ANQGSEA. TCRbeta CDR3 regions were amplified from genomic DNA using the immunoSEQ Assay, a bias-controlled multiplex PCR. The paper's processing steps were these. The number of nucleated cells in each sample was estimated from the amplification of reference gene primers within the assay. Sequence reads were collapsed and filtered to measure the absolute abundance of every unique TCRbeta CDR3 rearrangement. For each sample, productive Simpson clonality was calculated by taking the square root of Simpson's diversity index across productive rearrangements. The table was pulled from immuneACCESS by TCRdb, which kept in-frame rearrangements only. Such tables lose some clones; where checked, under half of the loss comes from unresolved V genes, and the rest has no known cause. From that table come the V and J calls and clone size; the DNA was used to work out D and trimming. This sample has 110,000 or so clones in its table, and roughly 85% of those were observed once. The ten top clones hold less than 2.5% of the sample.

Sequencing used peripheral blood. Recombination connected TRBV29-1 to TRBJ2-7, with TRBD2 matching 7 junction bases. The clonotype comes from a human donor in a cohort sampled during active COVID-19. This receptor has the CDR3 CSVPGRGAGDAYEQYF. The bases are TGCAGCGTTCCAGGCCGTGGGGCGGGAGACGCCTACGAGCAGTACTTC.